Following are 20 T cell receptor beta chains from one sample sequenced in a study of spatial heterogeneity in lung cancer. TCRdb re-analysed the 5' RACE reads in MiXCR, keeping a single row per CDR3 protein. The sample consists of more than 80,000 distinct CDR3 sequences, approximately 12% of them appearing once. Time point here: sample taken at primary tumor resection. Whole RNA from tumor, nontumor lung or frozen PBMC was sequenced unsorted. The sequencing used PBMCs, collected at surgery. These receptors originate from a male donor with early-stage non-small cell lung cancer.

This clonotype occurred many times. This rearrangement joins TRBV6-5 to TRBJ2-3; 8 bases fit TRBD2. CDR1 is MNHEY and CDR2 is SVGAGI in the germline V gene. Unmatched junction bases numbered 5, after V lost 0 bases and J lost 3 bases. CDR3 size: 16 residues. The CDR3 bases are TGTGCCAGCAGTTACTCACTGAGCGGGGGAACAGATACGCAGTATTTT. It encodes CASSYSLSGGTDTQYF.

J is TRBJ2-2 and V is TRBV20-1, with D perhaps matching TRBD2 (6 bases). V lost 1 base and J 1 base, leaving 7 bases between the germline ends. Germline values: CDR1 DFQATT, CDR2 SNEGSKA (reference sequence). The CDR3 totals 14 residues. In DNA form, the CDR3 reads TGCAGTGCTAGAGTTAGCGGGAACACCGGGGAGCTGTTTTTT. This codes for CSARVSGNTGELFF.

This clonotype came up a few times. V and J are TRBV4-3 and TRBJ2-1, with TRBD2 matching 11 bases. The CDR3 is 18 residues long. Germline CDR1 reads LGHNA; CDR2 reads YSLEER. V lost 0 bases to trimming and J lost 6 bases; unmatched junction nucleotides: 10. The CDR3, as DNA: TGCGCCAGCAGCCAAGATCAGGTCACTAGCGGGAGTGGCAATGAGCAGTTCTTC. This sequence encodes CASSQDQVTSGSGNEQFF.

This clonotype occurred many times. CDR3 coding DNA: TGCAGCGTCTCCGGGTCCTTTACATCGGATACGCAGTATTTT. The encoded protein is CSVSGSFTSDTQYF. The rearrangement joins TRBV29-1 to TRBJ2-3; D call uncertain. Germline CDR1 reads SQVTM; CDR2 reads ANQGSEA. This CDR3 is 14 amino acids long. Between the trimmed V and J ends, which lost 6 bases and 6 bases, there was a span of 19 bases.

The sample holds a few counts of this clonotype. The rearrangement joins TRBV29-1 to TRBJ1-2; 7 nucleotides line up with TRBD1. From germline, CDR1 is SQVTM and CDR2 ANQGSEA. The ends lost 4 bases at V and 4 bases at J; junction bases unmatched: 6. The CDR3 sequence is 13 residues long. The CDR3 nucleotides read TGCAGCGTTGTTCCGACAGGGTCCTATGGCTACACCTTC. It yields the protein CSVVPTGSYGYTF.

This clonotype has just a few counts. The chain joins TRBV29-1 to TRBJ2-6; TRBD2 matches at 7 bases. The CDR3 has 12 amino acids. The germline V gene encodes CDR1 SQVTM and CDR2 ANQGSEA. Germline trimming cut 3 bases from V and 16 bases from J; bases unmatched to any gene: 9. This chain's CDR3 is CSVDEGGVRLTF. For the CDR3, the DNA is TGCAGCGTTGACGAGGGAGGGGTTCGTCTGACTTTC.

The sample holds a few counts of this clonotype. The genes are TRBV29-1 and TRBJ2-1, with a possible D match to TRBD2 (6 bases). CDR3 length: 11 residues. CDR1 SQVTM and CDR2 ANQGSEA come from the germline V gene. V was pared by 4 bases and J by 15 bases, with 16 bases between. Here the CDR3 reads CSVAEAGEGFF. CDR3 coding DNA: TGCAGCGTTGCGGAAGCGGGCGAGGGGTTCTTC.

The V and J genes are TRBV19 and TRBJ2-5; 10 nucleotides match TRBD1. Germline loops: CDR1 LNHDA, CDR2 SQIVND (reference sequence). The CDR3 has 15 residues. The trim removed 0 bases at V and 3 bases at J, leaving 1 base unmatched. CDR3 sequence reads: CASSIDGTGEETQYF. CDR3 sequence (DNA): TGTGCCAGTAGTATAGATGGGACAGGGGAAGAGACCCAGTACTTC.

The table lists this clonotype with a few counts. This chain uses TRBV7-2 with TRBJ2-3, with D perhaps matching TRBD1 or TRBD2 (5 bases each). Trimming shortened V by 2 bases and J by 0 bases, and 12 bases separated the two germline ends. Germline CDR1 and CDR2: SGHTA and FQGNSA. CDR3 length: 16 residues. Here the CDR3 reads CASSLQGDASTDTQYF. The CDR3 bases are TGTGCCAGCAGCTTACAAGGGGACGCTAGCACAGATACGCAGTATTTT.

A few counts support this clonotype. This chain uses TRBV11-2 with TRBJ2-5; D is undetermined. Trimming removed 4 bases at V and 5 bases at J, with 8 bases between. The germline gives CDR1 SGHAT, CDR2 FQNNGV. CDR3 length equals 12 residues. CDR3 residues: CASSSTWETQYF. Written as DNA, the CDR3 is TGTGCCAGCAGCTCTACCTGGGAGACCCAGTACTTC.

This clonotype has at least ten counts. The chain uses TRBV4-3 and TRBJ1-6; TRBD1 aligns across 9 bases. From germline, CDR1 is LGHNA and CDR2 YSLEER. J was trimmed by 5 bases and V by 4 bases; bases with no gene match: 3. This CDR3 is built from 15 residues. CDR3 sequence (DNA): TGCGCCAGCAGCCCCGGACAGGGGAATAATTCACCCCTCCACTTT. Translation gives CASSPGQGNNSPLHF.

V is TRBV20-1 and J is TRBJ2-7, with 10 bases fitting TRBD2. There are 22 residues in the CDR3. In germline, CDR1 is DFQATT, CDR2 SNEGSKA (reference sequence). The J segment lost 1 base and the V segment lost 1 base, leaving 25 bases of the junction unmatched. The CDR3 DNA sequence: TGCAGTGCTAGAGGAACCGCCCGGAAGTGGCAGGGCAGTAGCGGGGGGTCCTACGAGCAGTACTTC. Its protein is CSARGTARKWQGSSGGSYEQYF.

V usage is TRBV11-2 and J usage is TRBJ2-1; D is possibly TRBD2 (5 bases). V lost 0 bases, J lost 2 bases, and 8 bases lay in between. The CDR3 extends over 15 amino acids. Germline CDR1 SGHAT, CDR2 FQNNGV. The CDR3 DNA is TGTGCCAGCAGCTTAGATGCGGGCACCTACAATGAGCAGTTCTTC. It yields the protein CASSLDAGTYNEQFF.

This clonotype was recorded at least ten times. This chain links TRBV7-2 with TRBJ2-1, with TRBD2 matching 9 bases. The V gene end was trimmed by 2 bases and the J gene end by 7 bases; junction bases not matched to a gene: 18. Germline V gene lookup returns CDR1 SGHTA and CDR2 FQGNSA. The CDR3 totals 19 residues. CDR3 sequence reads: CASSLRSGRLAGDQNEQFF. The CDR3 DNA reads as TGTGCCAGCAGCTTACGTTCGGGGAGGTTAGCGGGAGATCAGAATGAGCAGTTCTTC.

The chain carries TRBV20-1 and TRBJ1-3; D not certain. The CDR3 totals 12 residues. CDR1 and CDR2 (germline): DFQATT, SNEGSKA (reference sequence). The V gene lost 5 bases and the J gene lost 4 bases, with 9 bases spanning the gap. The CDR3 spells CSALYPGNTIYF. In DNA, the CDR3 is TGCAGTGCTTTGTACCCCGGAAACACCATATATTTT.

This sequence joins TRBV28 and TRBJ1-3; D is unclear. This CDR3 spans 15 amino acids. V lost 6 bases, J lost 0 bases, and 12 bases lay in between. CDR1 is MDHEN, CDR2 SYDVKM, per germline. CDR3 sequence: CASSTRWGSGNTIYF. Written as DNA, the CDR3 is TGTGCCAGCAGCACCCGGTGGGGCTCTGGAAACACCATATATTTT.

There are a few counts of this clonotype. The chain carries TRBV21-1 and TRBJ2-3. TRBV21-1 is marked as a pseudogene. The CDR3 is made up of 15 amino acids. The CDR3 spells CASSKGQEPTDTQYF. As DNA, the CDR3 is TGTGCCAGCAGCAAAGGCCAGGAACCCACAGATACGCAGTATTTT.

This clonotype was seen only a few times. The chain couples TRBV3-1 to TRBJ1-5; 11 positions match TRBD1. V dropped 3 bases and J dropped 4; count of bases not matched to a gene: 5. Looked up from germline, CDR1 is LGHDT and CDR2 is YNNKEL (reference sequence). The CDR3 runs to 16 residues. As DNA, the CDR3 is TGTGCCAGCAGCCATACCGGGACAGGGGGTAATCAGCCCCAGCATTTT. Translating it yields CASSHTGTGGNQPQHF.

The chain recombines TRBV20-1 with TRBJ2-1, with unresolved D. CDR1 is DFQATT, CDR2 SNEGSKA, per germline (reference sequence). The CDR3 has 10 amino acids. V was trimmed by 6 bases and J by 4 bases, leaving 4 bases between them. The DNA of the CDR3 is TGCAGTGCCGGTTACAATGAGCAGTTCTTC. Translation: CSAGYNEQFF.

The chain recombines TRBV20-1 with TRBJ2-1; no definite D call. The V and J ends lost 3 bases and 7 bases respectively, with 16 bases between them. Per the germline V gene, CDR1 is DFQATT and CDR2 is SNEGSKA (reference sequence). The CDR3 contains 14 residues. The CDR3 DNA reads TGCAGTGCTAGCCGTGGCCGGTTTTTTAATGAGCAGTTCTTC. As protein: CSASRGRFFNEQFF.